The sequence of this TCR beta chain was determined in a study of blood T cell repertoires in COVID-19. In germline, CDR1 is SGDLS, CDR2 YYNGEE. This CDR3 spans 15 amino acids. The V end lost 1 base, the J end lost 2 bases, and 12 bases lay between the germline ends. In the authors' workflow: Researchers report that nucleated cell counts were estimated from reference gene primer amplification. This table comes from immunoSEQ multiplex PCR, and its TCRdb copy is limited to in-frame clones, with some not included. V and J calls and clone size are copied from that table; D and trimming were computed from the DNA. The sample includes approximately 300,000 clones, 85% to 95% of them seen just once.

Sequenced: PBMCs or T cells enriched from blood (not recorded which). The TCR was taken from a woman younger than 45 who had been exposed to COVID-19. The genes are TRBV9 and TRBJ1-1; a possible D gene is TRBD1 (6 bases). The CDR3 spells CASSVKEGGNTEAFF. DNA for the CDR3: TGTGCCAGCAGCGTAAAGGAAGGGGGAAACACTGAAGCTTTCTTT.